The 10 T cell receptor beta chains listed next were all sequenced from one sample in a study of blood T cell repertoires in COVID-19. Sequencing used immunoSEQ multiplex PCR; TCRdb keeps in-frame clones, though not all of them. The table shows over 150,000 clones, with around 95% occurring only once. The sample comprised peripheral blood. These receptor sequences come from a man aged 25-40 years with COVID-19, enrolled during active disease.

The J gene is TRBJ1-2, the V gene TRBV6-1; D is undetermined. Germline CDR1 and CDR2: MNHNS and SASEGT. The V gene lost 3 bases and the J gene lost 10 bases, with 12 bases spanning the gap. The CDR3 is made up of 12 amino acids. CDR3 sequence (DNA): TGTGCCAGCAGTGATTATCGGGGAGTCTACACCTTC. This translates into CASSDYRGVYTF.

CDR3 DNA sequence: TGTGCCAGCAGGGAAACTAGCGTCCAAGAGACCCAGTACTTC. As protein: CASRETSVQETQYF. This chain links TRBV2 with TRBJ2-5, with TRBD2 matching over 7 bases. CDR3 length: 14 amino acids. Germline-derived CDR1 and CDR2 are SNHLY and FYNNEI. The trim removed 6 bases at V and 1 base at J, leaving 5 bases unmatched.

In DNA form, the CDR3 reads TGTGCCAGCAGCCCAACGGACAGGGTTTCCAGGAACACCATATATTTT. Encoded protein: CASSPTDRVSRNTIYF. The chain employs TRBV3-1 (or the pseudogene TRBV3-2) and TRBJ1-3; 8 nucleotides align to TRBD1. The J segment lost 7 bases and the V segment lost 4 bases, leaving 12 bases of the junction unmatched. Germline V gene sequence: CDR1 LGHDT, CDR2 YNNKEL (reference sequence). The CDR3 has 16 amino acids.

This chain connects TRBV30 to TRBJ1-5, with D possibly being TRBD1 (6 bases). V was clipped by 3 bases and J by 5 bases, with 17 bases between them. CDR1 and CDR2 (germline): GTSNPN, SVGIG (reference sequence). The CDR3 extends over 15 amino acids. CDR3 bases: TGTGCCTGGAGCATGGGGGTACAGGGACATCAGCCCCAGCATTTT. Translating gives CAWSMGVQGHQPQHF.

The chain is built from TRBV11-2 and TRBJ1-1, with D hard to call. CDR1 is SGHAT, CDR2 FQNNGV, per germline. The CDR3 is 12 residues long. V was trimmed by 4 bases and J by 7 bases, leaving 10 bases between them. The CDR3 DNA reads as TGTGCCAGCAGCTCAGACGGCGGTGAAGCTTTCTTT. Protein sequence: CASSSDGGEAFF.

The V call is TRBV15, the J call TRBJ2-1, with 10 positions matching TRBD2. This CDR3 is built from 19 residues. V lost 4 bases and J lost 8; bases outside the gene matches: 20. Germline assignment: CDR1 LNHNV and CDR2 YYDKDF (reference sequence). The CDR3 nucleotides read TGTGCCACCAGCACGCTATTTTTGGGAGCGGGGGGGCAAGTATATGAGCAGTTCTTC. It specifies CATSTLFLGAGGQVYEQFF.

The chain is built from TRBV6-5 and TRBJ1-5; tentative D call: TRBD1 (6 bases). Looked up from germline, CDR1 is MNHEY and CDR2 is SVGAGI. Between the trimmed V and J ends, which lost 4 bases and 0 bases, there was a span of 13 bases. The CDR3 sequence is 16 residues long. The CDR3 loop is CASSSGTRYSNQPQHF. CDR3 coding DNA: TGTGCCAGCAGTTCCGGGACACGATATAGCAATCAGCCCCAGCATTTT.

CDR3 protein: CASSVEWPGDTGELFF. In DNA, the CDR3 is TGTGCCAGCAGCGTGGAATGGCCCGGGGACACCGGGGAGCTGTTTTTT. The chain carries TRBV9 and TRBJ2-2; TRBD2 is a possible D gene (5 bases). CDR1 is SGDLS, CDR2 YYNGEE, per germline. V was trimmed by 2 bases and J by 3 bases, leaving 14 bases between them. The CDR3 has 16 amino acids.

The chain carries TRBV24-1 and TRBJ2-2; the match to TRBD1 covers 9 bases. V trimming: 5 bases; J trimming: 7 bases; junction bases outside the gene matches: 13. The CDR3 length is 17 residues. Germline loops: CDR1 KGHDR, CDR2 SFDVKD. Here the CDR3 reads CATSAGHPGQGNGELFF. CDR3 DNA: TGTGCCACCAGTGCTGGCCATCCGGGACAGGGAAACGGGGAGCTGTTTTTT.

V usage is TRBV19 and J usage is TRBJ1-5, with D hard to call. V was pared by 3 bases and J by 4 bases, with 13 bases between. The CDR3 loop spans 15 amino acids. Germline CDR1 and CDR2: LNHDA and SQIVND (reference sequence). In DNA, the CDR3 is TGTGCCAGTAGTATTCGGGGAATCGGGAATCAGCCCCAGCATTTT. This codes for CASSIRGIGNQPQHF. Using reference TRBV19 and TRBJ1-5 for the parts outside the CDR3, the full variable domain is DGGITQSPKYLFRKEGQNVTLSCEQNLNHDAMYWYRQDPGQGLRLIYYSQIVNDFQKGDIAEGYSVSREKKESFPLTVTSAQKNPTAFYLCASSIRGIGNQPQHFGDGTRLSIL.